The 7 T cell receptor beta chains below all came from one sample that was sequenced in a study of shared clonotypes between healthy human individuals. Method: immunoSEQ multiplex PCR; TCRdb's copy keeps in-frame clones and lacks some. The sample shows 1,100,000 or so clones, around 78% of them seen only once. Sample: memory CD4+ T cells from PBMCs. Subset indicated: CD45RA-negative fraction. These TCRs come from a man aged 18 to 30 in good health. Some clones in this sample may be carry-over from other donors' samples.

The chain employs TRBV9 and TRBJ1-2, with 12 bases that match TRBD1. Unmatched junction bases numbered 8, after V lost 4 bases and J lost 7 bases. The CDR3 runs to 15 residues. Germline V gene sequence: CDR1 SGDLS, CDR2 YYNGEE. For the CDR3, the DNA is TGTGCCAGCAGCATGCCGGGACAGGGGGCGCTTGGCTACACCTTC. Amino acid sequence: CASSMPGQGALGYTF.

The gene calls are TRBV5-1 and TRBJ2-7; no definite D call. Germline CDR1 SGHRS, CDR2 YFSETQ. Trimming shortened V by 1 base and J by 6 bases, and 11 bases separated the two germline ends. This CDR3 region has 13 residues. For the CDR3, the DNA is TGCGCCAGCAGCTTGCGGCAGGAAGGCGAGCAGTACTTC. Translated: CASSLRQEGEQYF.

Only one count was recorded for this clone. The chain carries TRBV7-6 and TRBJ2-2; no clear D gene. The CDR3 loop spans 14 amino acids. Germline V gene lookup returns CDR1 SGHVS and CDR2 FNYEAQ. V was trimmed by 1 base and J by 0 bases, leaving 3 bases between them. CDR3 protein: CASSLDTNTGELFF. The CDR3 coding sequence is TGTGCCAGCAGCTTAGACACGAACACCGGGGAGCTGTTTTTT.

V usage is TRBV4-1 and J usage is TRBJ2-5, with D possibly TRBD1 on 6 matching bases. The J call is doubtful: the DNA matches TRBJ2-7 better. Germline CDR1 MGHRA, CDR2 YSYEKL. This CDR3 has 14 residues. CDR3 sequence reads: CASSALGTPYEQYF. The CDR3 coding sequence is TGCGCCAGCAGCGCCCTCGGGACACCCTACGAGCAGTACTTC.

V usage is TRBV27 and J usage is TRBJ2-7; D remains unclear. V shed 8 bases and J shed 0 bases, with 14 bases lying between them. The CDR3 consists of 14 residues. Germline-derived CDR1 and CDR2 are MNHEY and SMNVEV (reference sequence). The CDR3 protein is CASRLGNPSYEQYF. DNA for the CDR3: TGTGCCAGCCGCCTAGGGAACCCCTCCTACGAGCAGTACTTC.

In regard to this clone: Other DNA sequences within the sample encode an identical CDR3. The genes are TRBV18 and TRBJ2-1; the D gene is possibly TRBD1 (7 bases). The V gene's germline CDR1 is KGHSH and CDR2 LQKENI. Trimming took 6 bases from V and 4 from J, leaving 16 bases between them. The CDR3 extends over 15 amino acids. The CDR3 protein is CASSPTTGTYNEQFF. In DNA form, the CDR3 reads TGTGCCAGCTCGCCCACGACAGGGACTTACAATGAGCAGTTCTTC.

This clone was seen only a few times. The rearrangement joins TRBV28 to TRBJ1-2, with D maybe TRBD1 (5 bases). In germline, CDR1 is MDHEN, CDR2 SYDVKM. The CDR3 runs to 15 residues. Trimming left V 4 bases short and J 8 bases short, with 20 bases between. In DNA form, the CDR3 reads TGTGCCAGCAGTTCCCCCGGTCAGGGTCCGGGGGGCTACACCTTC. It encodes CASSSPGQGPGGYTF.